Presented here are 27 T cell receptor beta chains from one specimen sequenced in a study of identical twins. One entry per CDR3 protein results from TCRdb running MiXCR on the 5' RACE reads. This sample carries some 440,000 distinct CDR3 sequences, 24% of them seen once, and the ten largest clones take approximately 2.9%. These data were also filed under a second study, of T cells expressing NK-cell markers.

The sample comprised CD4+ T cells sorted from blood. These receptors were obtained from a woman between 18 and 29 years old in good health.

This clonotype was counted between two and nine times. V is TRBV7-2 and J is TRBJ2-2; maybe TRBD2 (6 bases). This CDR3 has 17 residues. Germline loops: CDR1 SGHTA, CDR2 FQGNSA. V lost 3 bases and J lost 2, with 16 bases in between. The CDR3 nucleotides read TGTGCCAGCAGCTTCCTTGGGCTAGCGCCAAACACCGGGGAGCTGTTTTTT. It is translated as CASSFLGLAPNTGELFF.

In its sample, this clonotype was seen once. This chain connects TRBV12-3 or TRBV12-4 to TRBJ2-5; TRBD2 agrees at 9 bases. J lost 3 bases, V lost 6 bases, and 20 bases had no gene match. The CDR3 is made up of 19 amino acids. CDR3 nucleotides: TGTGCCAGCAGGGGTTTTGTGGCTAGCGGGATTAACAAAGAAGAGACCCAGTACTTC. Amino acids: CASRGFVASGINKEETQYF.

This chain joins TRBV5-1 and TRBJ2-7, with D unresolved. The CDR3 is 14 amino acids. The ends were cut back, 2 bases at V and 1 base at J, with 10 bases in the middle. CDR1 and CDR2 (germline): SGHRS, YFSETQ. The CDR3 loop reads CASSFDPRSYEQYF. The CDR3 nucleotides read TGCGCCAGCAGCTTTGACCCTAGGTCCTACGAGCAGTACTTC.

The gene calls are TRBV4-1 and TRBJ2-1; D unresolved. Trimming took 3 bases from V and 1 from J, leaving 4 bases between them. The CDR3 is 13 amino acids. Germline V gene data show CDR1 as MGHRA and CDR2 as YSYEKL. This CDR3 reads CASSHVSYNEQFF. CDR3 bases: TGCGCCAGCAGCCATGTGTCCTACAATGAGCAGTTCTTC.

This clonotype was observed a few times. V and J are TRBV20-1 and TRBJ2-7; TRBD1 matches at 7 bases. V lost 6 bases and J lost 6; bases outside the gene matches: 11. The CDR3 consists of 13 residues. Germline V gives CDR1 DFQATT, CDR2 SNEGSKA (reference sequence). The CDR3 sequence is CSAQLTGTSEQYF. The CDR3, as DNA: TGCAGTGCCCAATTGACAGGGACGAGCGAGCAGTACTTC.

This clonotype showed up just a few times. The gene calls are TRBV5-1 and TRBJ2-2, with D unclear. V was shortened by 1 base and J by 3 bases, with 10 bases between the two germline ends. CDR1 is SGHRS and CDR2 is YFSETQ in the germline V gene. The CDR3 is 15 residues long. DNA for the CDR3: TGCGCCAGCAGCTTGCTAGGGTCGGACACCGGGGAGCTGTTTTTT. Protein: CASSLLGSDTGELFF.

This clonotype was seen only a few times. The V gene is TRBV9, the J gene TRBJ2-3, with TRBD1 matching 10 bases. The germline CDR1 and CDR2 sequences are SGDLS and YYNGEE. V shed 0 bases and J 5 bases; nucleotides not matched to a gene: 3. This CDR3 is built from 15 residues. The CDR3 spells CASSVEDRGVDTQYF. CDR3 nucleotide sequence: TGTGCCAGCAGCGTAGAGGACAGGGGGGTAGATACGCAGTATTTT.

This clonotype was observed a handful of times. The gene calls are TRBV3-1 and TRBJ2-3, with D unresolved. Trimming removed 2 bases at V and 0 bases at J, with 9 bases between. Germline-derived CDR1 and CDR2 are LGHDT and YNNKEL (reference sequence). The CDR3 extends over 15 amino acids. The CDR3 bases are TGTGCCAGCAGCCAACGGGCAGGAAGCACAGATACGCAGTATTTT. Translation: CASSQRAGSTDTQYF.

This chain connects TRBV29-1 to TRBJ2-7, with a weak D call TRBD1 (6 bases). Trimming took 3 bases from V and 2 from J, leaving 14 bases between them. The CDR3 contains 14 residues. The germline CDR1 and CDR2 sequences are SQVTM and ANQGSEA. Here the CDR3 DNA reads TGCAGCGTTGAGGAACCCGGGACACCCTACGAGCAGTACTTC. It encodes CSVEEPGTPYEQYF.

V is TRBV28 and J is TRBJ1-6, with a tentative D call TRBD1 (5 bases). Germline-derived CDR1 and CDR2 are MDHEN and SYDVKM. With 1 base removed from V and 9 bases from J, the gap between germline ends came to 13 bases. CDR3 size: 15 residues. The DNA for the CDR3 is TGTGCCAGCAGTTTATCGGGGGGAATGTCTTCACCCCTCCACTTT. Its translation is CASSLSGGMSSPLHF.

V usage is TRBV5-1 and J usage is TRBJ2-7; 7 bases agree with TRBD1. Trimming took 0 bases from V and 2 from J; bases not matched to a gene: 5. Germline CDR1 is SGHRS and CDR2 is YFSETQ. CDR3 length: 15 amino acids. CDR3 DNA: TGCGCCAGCAGCTTGGGACAGGGCTTCACCTACGAGCAGTACTTC. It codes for CASSLGQGFTYEQYF.

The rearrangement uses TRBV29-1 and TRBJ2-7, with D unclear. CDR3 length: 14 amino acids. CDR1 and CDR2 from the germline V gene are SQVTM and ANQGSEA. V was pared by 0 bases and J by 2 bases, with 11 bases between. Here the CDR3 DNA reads TGCAGCGTTGAAGAAATGGTCCGACCCTACGAGCAGTACTTC. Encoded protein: CSVEEMVRPYEQYF.

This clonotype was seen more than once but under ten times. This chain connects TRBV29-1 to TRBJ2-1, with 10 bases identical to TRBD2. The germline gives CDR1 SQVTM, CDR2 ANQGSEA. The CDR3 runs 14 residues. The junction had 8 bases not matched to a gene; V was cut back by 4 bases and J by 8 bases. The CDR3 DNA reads TGCAGCGTTGTCAGGGCTAGCGGGAGCTATGAGCAGTTCTTC. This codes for CSVVRASGSYEQFF.

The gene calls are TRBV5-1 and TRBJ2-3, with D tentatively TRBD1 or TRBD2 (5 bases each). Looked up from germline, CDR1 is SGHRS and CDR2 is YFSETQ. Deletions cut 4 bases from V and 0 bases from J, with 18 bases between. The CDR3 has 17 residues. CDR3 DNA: TGCGCCAGCAGCCCCAGAGGGGATCGTTCTAGCACAGATACGCAGTATTTT. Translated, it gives CASSPRGDRSSTDTQYF.

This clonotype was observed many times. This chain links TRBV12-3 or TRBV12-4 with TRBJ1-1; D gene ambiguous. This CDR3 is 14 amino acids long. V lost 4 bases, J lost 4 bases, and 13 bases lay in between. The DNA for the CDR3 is TGTGCCAGCAGTTCCCGCGATATGGCCACTGAAGCTTTCTTT. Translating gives CASSSRDMATEAFF.

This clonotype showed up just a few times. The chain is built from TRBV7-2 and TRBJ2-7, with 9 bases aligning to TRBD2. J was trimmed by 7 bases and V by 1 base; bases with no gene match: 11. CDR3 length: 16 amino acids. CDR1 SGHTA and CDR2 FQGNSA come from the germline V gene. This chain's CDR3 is CASSLGGGRVPREQYF. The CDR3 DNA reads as TGTGCCAGCAGCTTAGGGGGCGGGAGGGTCCCTAGGGAGCAGTACTTC. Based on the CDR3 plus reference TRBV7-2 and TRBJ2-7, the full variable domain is GAGVSQSPSNKVTEKGKDVELRCDPISGHTALYWYRQSLGQGLEFLIYFQGNSAPDKSGLPSDRFSAERTGGSVSTLTIQRTQQEDSAVYLCASSLGGGRVPREQYFGPGTRLTVT.

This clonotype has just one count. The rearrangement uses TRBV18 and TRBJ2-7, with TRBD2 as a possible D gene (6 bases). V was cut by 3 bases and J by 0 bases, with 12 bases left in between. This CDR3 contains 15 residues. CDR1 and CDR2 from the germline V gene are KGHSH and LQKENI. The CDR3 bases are TGTGCCAGCTCACCCCTGGGGCGGGGCTCCTACGAGCAGTACTTC. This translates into CASSPLGRGSYEQYF.

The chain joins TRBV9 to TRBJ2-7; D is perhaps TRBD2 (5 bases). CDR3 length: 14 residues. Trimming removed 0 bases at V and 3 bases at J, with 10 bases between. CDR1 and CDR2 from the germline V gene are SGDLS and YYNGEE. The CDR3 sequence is CASSVGGIGYEQYF. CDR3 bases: TGTGCCAGCAGCGTAGGAGGGATTGGCTACGAGCAGTACTTC.

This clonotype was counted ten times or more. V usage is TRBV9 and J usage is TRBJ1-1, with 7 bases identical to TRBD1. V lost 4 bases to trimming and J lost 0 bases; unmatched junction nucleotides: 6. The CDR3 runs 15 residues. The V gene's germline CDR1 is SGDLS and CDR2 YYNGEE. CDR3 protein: CASSPRQGMNTEAFF. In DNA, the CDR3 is TGTGCCAGCAGCCCCCGACAGGGAATGAACACTGAAGCTTTCTTT.

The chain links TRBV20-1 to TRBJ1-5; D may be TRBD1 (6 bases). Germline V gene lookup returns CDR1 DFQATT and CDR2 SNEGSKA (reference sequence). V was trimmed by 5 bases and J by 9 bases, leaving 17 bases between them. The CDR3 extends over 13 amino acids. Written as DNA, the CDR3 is TGCAGTGCTTCCGGGGGCTCGGGGAGGCCCCAGCATTTT. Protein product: CSASGGSGRPQHF.

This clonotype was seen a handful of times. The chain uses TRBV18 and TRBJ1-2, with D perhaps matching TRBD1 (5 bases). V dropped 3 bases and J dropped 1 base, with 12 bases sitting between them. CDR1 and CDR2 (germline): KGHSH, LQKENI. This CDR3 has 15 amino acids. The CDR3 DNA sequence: TGTGCCAGCTCACCGGGGACCGGGGTTAACTATGGCTACACCTTC. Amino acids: CASSPGTGVNYGYTF.

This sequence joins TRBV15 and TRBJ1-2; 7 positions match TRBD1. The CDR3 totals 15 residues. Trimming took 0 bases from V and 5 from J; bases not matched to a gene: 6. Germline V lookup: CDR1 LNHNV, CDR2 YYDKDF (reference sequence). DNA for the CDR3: TGTGCCACCAGCAGAGATGGGGCCAGGGGGTATGGCTACACCTTC. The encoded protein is CATSRDGARGYGYTF.

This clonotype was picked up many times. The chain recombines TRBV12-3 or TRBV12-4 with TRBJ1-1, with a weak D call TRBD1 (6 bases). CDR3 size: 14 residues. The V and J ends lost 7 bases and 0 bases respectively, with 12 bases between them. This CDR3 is CASTIGQLNTEAFF. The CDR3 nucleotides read TGTGCCAGCACTATTGGACAGCTGAACACTGAAGCTTTCTTT.

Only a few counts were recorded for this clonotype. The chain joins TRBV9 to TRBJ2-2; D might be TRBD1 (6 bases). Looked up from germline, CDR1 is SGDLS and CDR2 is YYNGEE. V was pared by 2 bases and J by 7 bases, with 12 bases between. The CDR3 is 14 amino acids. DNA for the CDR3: TGTGCCAGCAGCGTGACAGGAGGCAACGGGGAGCTGTTTTTT. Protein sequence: CASSVTGGNGELFF.

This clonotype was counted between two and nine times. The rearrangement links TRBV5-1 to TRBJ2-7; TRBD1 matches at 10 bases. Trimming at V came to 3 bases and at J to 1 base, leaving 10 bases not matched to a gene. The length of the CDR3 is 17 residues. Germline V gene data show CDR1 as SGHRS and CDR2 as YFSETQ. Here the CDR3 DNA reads TGCGCCAGCAGCTATACTCGGGACAGGGGATTGTCCTACGAGCAGTACTTC. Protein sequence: CASSYTRDRGLSYEQYF.

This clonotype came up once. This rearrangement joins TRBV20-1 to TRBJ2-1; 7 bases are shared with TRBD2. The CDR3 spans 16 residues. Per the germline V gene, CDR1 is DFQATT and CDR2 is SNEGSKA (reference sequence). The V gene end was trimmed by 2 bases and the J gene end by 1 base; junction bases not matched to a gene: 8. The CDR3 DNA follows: TGCAGTGCTAGAACTTCCCTAGCGGAGTCCTACAATGAGCAGTTCTTC. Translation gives CSARTSLAESYNEQFF.

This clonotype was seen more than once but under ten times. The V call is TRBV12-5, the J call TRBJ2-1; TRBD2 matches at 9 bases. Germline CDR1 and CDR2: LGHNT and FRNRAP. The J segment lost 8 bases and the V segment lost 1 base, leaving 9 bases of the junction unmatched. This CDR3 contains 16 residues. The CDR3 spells CASGLAASGTSYEQFF. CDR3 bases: TGTGCTAGTGGTTTGGCGGCTAGCGGGACGTCCTATGAGCAGTTCTTC.